The present T cell receptor beta chain was sequenced within a study of blood T cell repertoires in COVID-19. Study as a whole: Acute-phase and convalescent COVID-19 samples originated in the United States, Italy and Spain.

Trimming cost V 0 bases and J 1 base, with 7 bases left between them. The CDR3 runs 14 residues. The germline V gene has CDR1 SGDLS and CDR2 YYNGEE. Using immunoSEQ multiplex PCR, the repertoire was profiled, and TCRdb retains in-frame clones only, with some absent. Counted here are around 110,000 clones, around nine tenths occurring once; the ten biggest clones make up about 4.5%. The chain recombines TRBV9 with TRBJ1-1; D is undetermined. Input material: peripheral blood. This sequence was found in a man aged 40-49 years with acute or convalescent COVID-19. CDR3: CASSVVAQNTEAFF. CDR3 bases: TGTGCCAGCAGCGTAGTTGCGCAGAACACTGAAGCTTTCTTT.